The clone carrying this T cell receptor (beta chain) occurred a few times. The record originates from a study of response to subunit inactivated influenza vaccine. The CDR3 covers 15 residues. Deletions cut 4 bases from V and 0 bases from J, with 10 bases between. From germline, CDR1 is SGHDN and CDR2 FVKESK. TCRdb recomputed calls from the RT-PCR reads with MiXCR, one row per CDR3 protein. The sample has 500,000 to 550,000 distinct CDR3 sequences; less than 25% are singletons. Another study also made use of these data, one on T cells expressing NK-cell markers. That investigation notes: What made the TCR beta cDNA was 5'RACE template switching with UMIs. The authors sequenced eight donors, of whom seven were HCMV-seropositive and one was seronegative. In a handful of donors, dominant CD3+CD56+NKG2C+ clones formed about 1.0-7.0% of CD8+ cells. Similarly, these clonotypes led the CD3+CD56-NKG2C+ fraction as well in a few donors.

Material: CD4+ T cells sorted from PBMCs, obtained roughly 12 days after vaccination. The clonotype comes from a man aged 50 or older who received an inactivated influenza vaccine. The V gene is TRBV14, the J gene TRBJ1-3, with unresolved D. CDR3 nucleotides: TGTGCCAGCAGCCCGAGACTGCACTCTGGAAACACCATATATTTT. This encodes CASSPRLHSGNTIYF.